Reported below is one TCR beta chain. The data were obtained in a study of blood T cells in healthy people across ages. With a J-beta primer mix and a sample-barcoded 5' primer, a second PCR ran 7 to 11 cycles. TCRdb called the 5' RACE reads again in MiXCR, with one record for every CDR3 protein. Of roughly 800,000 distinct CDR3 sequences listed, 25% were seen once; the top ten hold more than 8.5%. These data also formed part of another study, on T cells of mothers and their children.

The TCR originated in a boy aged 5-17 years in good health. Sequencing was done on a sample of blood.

CDR3 sequence: CASPWTVLTAYEQYF. The CDR3 nucleotides are TGTGCCAGCCCTTGGACTGTTCTCACTGCCTACGAGCAGTACTTC. The V call is TRBV21-1, the J call TRBJ2-7; TRBD2 is taken as the D call from the table, unchecked against the DNA. TRBV21-1 is a known pseudogene. The CDR3 consists of 15 residues.